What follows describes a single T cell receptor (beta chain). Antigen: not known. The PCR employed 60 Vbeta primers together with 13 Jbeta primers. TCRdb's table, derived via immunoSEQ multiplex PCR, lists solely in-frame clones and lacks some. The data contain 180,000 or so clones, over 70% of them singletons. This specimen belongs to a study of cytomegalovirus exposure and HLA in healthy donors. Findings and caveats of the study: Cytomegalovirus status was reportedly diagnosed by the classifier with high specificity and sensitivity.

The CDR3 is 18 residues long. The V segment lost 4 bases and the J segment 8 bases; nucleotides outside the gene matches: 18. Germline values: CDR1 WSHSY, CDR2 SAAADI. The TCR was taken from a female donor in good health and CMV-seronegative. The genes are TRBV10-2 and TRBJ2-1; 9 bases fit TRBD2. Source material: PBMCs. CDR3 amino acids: CASSVFGGGGRPPHEQFF. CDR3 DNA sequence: TGCGCCAGCAGTGTCTTCGGCGGGGGGGGCCGTCCCCCCCATGAGCAGTTCTTC.